This TCR beta chain appears in the sequencing data of a study of CD8 T cells in Susac syndrome. This CDR3 contains 15 residues. V lost 4 bases to trimming and J lost 1 base; unmatched junction nucleotides: 4. CDR1 is SGHRS, CDR2 YFSETQ, per germline. About this clonotype: Its antigen is not identified.

Reverse transcription used about 0.45 to 1 ug RNA and random hexamers. One entry per CDR3 protein, called by TCRdb with MiXCR from the immunoSEQ multiplex PCR reads. The data hold 120,000 or so distinct CDR3 sequences, with just under 95% observed a single time. Study outcomes and limitations: The peak of CD8+ clonal expansion in Susac was seen in TEMRA cells and active patients.

The J gene is TRBJ2-3, the V gene TRBV5-1; 9 nucleotides align to TRBD1. The sequence was collected from a human donor with Susac syndrome. Material: CD8+ T cells from PBMCs. In nucleotides, the CDR3 is TGCGCCAGCAGCGGCCGGGACAGGGGCACAGATACGCAGTATTTT. Residues: CASSGRDRGTDTQYF.